This T cell receptor beta chain was captured by sequencing in a study of response to subunit inactivated influenza vaccine. MiXCR, applied by TCRdb to the RT-PCR reads, yields one record per CDR3 protein. This table holds around 760,000 distinct CDR3 sequences, 11% to 15% found once. Sequences were derived from PBMCs from blood, sampled less than 15 days before vaccination. The TCR sequence derives from a man aged 45-65 years who received an inactivated influenza vaccine.

The CDR3 protein is CSASVPGLNQPQHF. The CDR3 DNA is TGCAGTGCTAGTGTGCCAGGGTTAAATCAGCCCCAGCATTTT. J is TRBJ1-5 and V is TRBV20-1; possibly TRBD1 for D (5 bases). The germline V and J ends were trimmed by 3 bases and 4 bases, with 13 bases remaining between them. The CDR3 length is 14 residues. The germline V gene has CDR1 DFQATT and CDR2 SNEGSKA (reference sequence).